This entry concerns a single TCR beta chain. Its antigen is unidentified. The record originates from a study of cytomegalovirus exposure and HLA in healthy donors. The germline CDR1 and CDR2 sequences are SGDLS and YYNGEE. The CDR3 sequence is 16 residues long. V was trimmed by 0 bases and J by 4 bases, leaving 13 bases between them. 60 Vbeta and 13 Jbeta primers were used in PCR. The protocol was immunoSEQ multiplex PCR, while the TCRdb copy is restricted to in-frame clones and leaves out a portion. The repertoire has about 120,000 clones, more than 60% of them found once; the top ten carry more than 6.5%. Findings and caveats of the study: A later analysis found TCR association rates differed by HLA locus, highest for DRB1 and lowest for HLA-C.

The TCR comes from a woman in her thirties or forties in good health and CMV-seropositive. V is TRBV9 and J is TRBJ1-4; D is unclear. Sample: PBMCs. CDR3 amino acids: CASSVGAGNGNEKLFF. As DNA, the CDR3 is TGTGCCAGCAGCGTAGGGGCAGGAAATGGTAATGAAAAACTGTTTTTT.